The 32 T cell receptor beta chains below come from one sample, sequenced in a study of T cells in narcolepsy. Here immunoSEQ multiplex PCR was the method, and the copy in TCRdb shows in-frame clones only, minus some. The sample consists of fewer than 30,000 clones, roughly 85% of them appearing once. Specimen: CD45RA- memory CD4+ T cells from PBMCs. The receptors were gathered from a human donor with narcolepsy.

This clone is a singleton in its sample. The chain couples TRBV5-1 to TRBJ2-7, with 8 bases aligning to TRBD2. The germline CDR1 and CDR2 sequences are SGHRS and YFSETQ. CDR3 size: 15 residues. Trimming removed 2 bases from V and 3 bases from J; junction bases left unmatched: 7. The CDR3 loop is CASSLSLAGNYEQYF. The CDR3 nucleotides are TGCGCCAGCAGCTTAAGTTTAGCGGGAAACTACGAGCAGTACTTC.

The V call is TRBV6-1, the J call TRBJ2-5; the match to TRBD2 covers 9 bases. Trimming removed 5 bases from V and 5 bases from J; junction bases left unmatched: 9. Germline V gene data show CDR1 as MNHNS and CDR2 as SASEGT. This CDR3 is 15 amino acids long. CDR3 sequence reads: CASSRAGGREETQYF. The CDR3 DNA reads TGTGCCAGCAGTCGGGCGGGAGGGAGGGAGGAGACCCAGTACTTC.

This clone was counted between two and nine times. CDR3 loop: CASSPPSVVGTDTQYF. In DNA, the CDR3 is TGTGCCAGCAGCCCTCCTTCGGTAGTGGGCACAGATACGCAGTATTTT. The V gene is TRBV14, the J gene TRBJ2-3; unclear D gene. V lost 4 bases, J lost 1 base, and 15 bases lay in between. The CDR3 has 16 amino acids. CDR1 is SGHDN and CDR2 is FVKESK in the germline V gene.

The chain couples TRBV19 to TRBJ2-5; 7 bases line up with TRBD1. CDR3 length: 13 amino acids. V gave up 4 bases and J gave up 2 bases; unmatched junction bases: 1. Germline V lookup: CDR1 LNHDA, CDR2 SQIVND (reference sequence). The CDR3 sequence is CASSRGQQETQYF. The CDR3, as DNA: TGTGCCAGTAGTAGGGGACAGCAAGAGACCCAGTACTTC.

The V gene is TRBV6-5, the J gene TRBJ2-5, with D possibly matching TRBD1 (5 bases). The DNA end lines up better with TRBJ2-7; the J call may be wrong. CDR1 and CDR2 (germline): MNHEY, SVGAGI. The CDR3 runs 11 residues. CDR3 loop: CASRQVYEQYF. The CDR3 region has the DNA TGTGCCAGCAGACAGGTATACGAGCAGTACTTC.

The gene calls are TRBV5-1 and TRBJ2-5; no definite D call. The V and J ends lost 3 bases and 0 bases respectively, with 12 bases between them. CDR3 size: 15 residues. From germline, CDR1 is SGHRS and CDR2 YFSETQ. The CDR3: CASSYRPGYQETQYF. DNA of the CDR3: TGCGCCAGCAGCTATCGGCCCGGGTACCAAGAGACCCAGTACTTC.

This chain uses TRBV7-9 with TRBJ1-4; maybe TRBD1 (6 bases). V was cut by 3 bases and J by 5 bases, with 10 bases left in between. The CDR3 spans 14 residues. CDR1 is SEHNR, CDR2 FQNEAQ, per germline (reference sequence). As DNA, the CDR3 is TGTGCCAGCAGCTTGGGGGGGCAGAATGAAAAACTGTTTTTT. Residues: CASSLGGQNEKLFF.

This chain connects TRBV5-4 to TRBJ2-1; D remains unclear. In germline, CDR1 is SGHNT, CDR2 YYREEE (reference sequence). V was trimmed by 3 bases and J by 7 bases, leaving 8 bases between them. This CDR3 is 12 amino acids long. The CDR3 DNA reads TGTGCCAGCAGCTCTGTACGGAATGAGCAGTTCTTC. Its translation is CASSSVRNEQFF.

The chain recombines TRBV9 with TRBJ2-2, with 9 nucleotides matching TRBD2. V lost 0 bases and J lost 7; bases outside the gene matches: 4. The V gene's germline CDR1 is SGDLS and CDR2 YYNGEE. The CDR3 length is 15 residues. The chain's CDR3 is CASSVVSGSIGELFF. The CDR3 coding sequence is TGTGCCAGCAGCGTAGTTAGCGGGAGTATCGGGGAGCTGTTTTTT. Using reference TRBV9 and TRBJ2-2 for the parts outside the CDR3, the full variable domain is DSGVTQTPKHLITATGQRVTLRCSPRSGDLSVYWYQQSLDQGLQFLIQYYNGEERAKGNILERFSAQQFPDLHSELNLSSLELGDSALYFCASSVVSGSIGELFFGEGSRLTVL.

The V gene is TRBV6-1, the J gene TRBJ1-6; 7 nucleotides line up with TRBD1. Germline lookup yields CDR1 MNHNS and CDR2 SASEGT. The junction had 1 base not matched to a gene; V was cut back by 3 bases and J by 5 bases. The CDR3 length is 14 residues. CDR3 region: CASSEGTDNSPLHF. The DNA of the CDR3 is TGTGCCAGCAGTGAGGGGACAGATAATTCACCCCTCCACTTT.

The chain couples TRBV5-8 to TRBJ2-3; no definite D call. V lost 0 bases and J lost 1, with 6 bases in between. The germline CDR1 and CDR2 sequences are SGHTS and YDEGEE. The CDR3 totals 14 residues. CDR3 residues: CASSLGRGTDTQYF. CDR3 coding DNA: TGTGCCAGCAGCTTGGGTCGAGGCACAGATACGCAGTATTTT.

V is TRBV7-3 and J is TRBJ2-4; 9 bases line up with TRBD2. CDR1 is SGHTA, CDR2 FQGTGA, per germline. This CDR3 contains 13 residues. The junction had 8 bases not matched to a gene; V was cut back by 8 bases and J by 9 bases. The CDR3 nucleotides are TGTGCCAGCGGCGTAGCGGGAGAGGGCATTCAGTACTTC. This encodes CASGVAGEGIQYF.

This chain joins TRBV11-3 and TRBJ2-1; 12 bases fit TRBD2. V dropped 5 bases and J dropped 1; count of bases not matched to a gene: 3. The CDR3 covers 16 residues. Germline lookup yields CDR1 SGHNT and CDR2 YENEEA. CDR3 DNA: TGTGCCAGCAGCCGGACTAGCGGGGCTTCCTACAATGAGCAGTTCTTC. Its protein product is CASSRTSGASYNEQFF.

V is TRBV10-3 and J is TRBJ2-3, with TRBD2 matching 10 bases. Germline lookup yields CDR1 ENHRY and CDR2 SYGVKD. The CDR3 is 16 amino acids. V trimming: 0 bases; J trimming: 3 bases; junction bases outside the gene matches: 3. The CDR3 bases are TGTGCCATCAGTGAGTCGACTAGCGGGCAAACAGATACGCAGTATTTT. This codes for CAISESTSGQTDTQYF.

The V and J genes are TRBV7-2 and TRBJ2-6; 7 bases agree with TRBD1. Germline assignment: CDR1 SGHTA and CDR2 FQGNSA. The CDR3 is 18 residues long. J was trimmed by 0 bases and V by 4 bases; bases with no gene match: 9. CDR3: CASSYTGQVLSGANVLTF. DNA of the CDR3: TGTGCCAGCAGCTATACTGGACAGGTTCTCTCTGGGGCCAACGTCCTGACTTTC.

CDR3 sequence: CAIGRSRSQYNEQFF. The CDR3 DNA sequence: TGTGCCATCGGAAGATCTAGGTCCCAATACAATGAGCAGTTCTTC. The rearrangement links TRBV10-3 to TRBJ2-1; no clear D. The CDR3 has 15 amino acids. V shed 8 bases and J shed 4 bases, with 18 bases lying between them. Germline CDR1 and CDR2: ENHRY and SYGVKD.

As concerns this clone: The sample has other DNA sequences that encode this CDR3 too. The rearrangement uses TRBV19 and TRBJ2-2; 10 positions match TRBD1. V shed 6 bases and J 3 bases; nucleotides not matched to a gene: 1. Germline CDR1 is LNHDA and CDR2 is SQIVND (reference sequence). There are 14 residues in the CDR3. CDR3: CASRDRGDTGELFF. CDR3 nucleotides: TGTGCCAGTAGGGACAGGGGGGACACCGGGGAGCTGTTTTTT.

The chain joins TRBV6-5 to TRBJ2-5, with 9 bases fitting TRBD2. This CDR3 has 13 residues. Looked up from germline, CDR1 is MNHEY and CDR2 is SVGAGI. The V and J ends lost 4 bases and 3 bases, in that order; junction bases with no gene match: 0. The CDR3 DNA is TGTGCCAGCAGTTGGACTAGCGAAGAGACCCAGTACTTC. As protein: CASSWTSEETQYF.

The V call is TRBV27, the J call TRBJ2-5; D not certain. The germline gives CDR1 MNHEY, CDR2 SMNVEV (reference sequence). This CDR3 spans 13 amino acids. Trimming took 5 bases from V and 5 from J, leaving 12 bases between them. The CDR3 DNA sequence: TGTGCCAGCAGTCCCCAGCTGAGGGAGACCCAGTACTTC. Translating it yields CASSPQLRETQYF.

The V and J genes are TRBV18 and TRBJ2-4; TRBD1 aligns across 10 bases. Germline CDR1 is KGHSH and CDR2 is LQKENI. The CDR3 length is 15 residues. The trim removed 3 bases at V and 11 bases at J, leaving 10 bases unmatched. CDR3 residues: CASSPVPGTGDFQYF. The CDR3 DNA follows: TGTGCCAGCTCACCCGTTCCCGGGACAGGGGACTTTCAGTACTTC.

This chain links TRBV29-1 with TRBJ1-3, with D perhaps matching TRBD1 (5 bases). The CDR3 length is 14 residues. Trimming shortened V by 2 bases and J by 2 bases, and 10 bases separated the two germline ends. Germline loops: CDR1 SQVTM, CDR2 ANQGSEA. The CDR3 protein is CSVETGEAGNTIYF. For the CDR3, the DNA is TGCAGCGTTGAAACGGGGGAGGCTGGAAACACCATATATTTT.

The rearrangement uses TRBV7-6 and TRBJ1-1; D is unclear. The CDR3 is 17 amino acids. Per the germline V gene, CDR1 is SGHVS and CDR2 is FNYEAQ. V was shortened by 2 bases and J by 0 bases, with 16 bases between the two germline ends. The CDR3 loop reads CASSLSRIGLLNTEAFF. CDR3 bases: TGTGCCAGCAGCTTATCGAGAATCGGACTGCTGAACACTGAAGCTTTCTTT.

The chain uses TRBV5-1 and TRBJ2-7, with 8 bases aligning to TRBD2. Germline V gives CDR1 SGHRS, CDR2 YFSETQ. Germline trimming cut 2 bases from V and 4 bases from J; bases unmatched to any gene: 8. The CDR3 totals 15 residues. CDR3 sequence reads: CASSLRAGVNYEQYF. CDR3 sequence (DNA): TGCGCCAGCAGCTTAAGAGCGGGAGTGAATTACGAGCAGTACTTC.

CDR3 loop: CASSMAGNRNEQFF. The CDR3 bases are TGTGCCAGTAGTATGGCGGGAAACCGGAATGAGCAGTTCTTC. The chain uses TRBV19 and TRBJ2-1; TRBD2 might be the D (6 bases). CDR3 size: 14 residues. Germline V gene lookup returns CDR1 LNHDA and CDR2 SQIVND (reference sequence). Trimming left V 3 bases short and J 7 bases short, with 13 bases between.

Of note for this clone: Germline and junction disagree at one end, which may indicate a read error. This chain uses TRBV5-4 with TRBJ2-1; 9 nucleotides match TRBD1. This CDR3 contains 13 residues. Per germline, CDR1 SGHNT and CDR2 YYREEE (reference sequence). The CDR3, as DNA: TGTGCCAGCAGCTACCCGGGACAGGGCCATCTTATCTTC. This encodes CASSYPGQGHLIF.

The chain links TRBV5-6 to TRBJ1-2; 10 nucleotides align to TRBD1. The CDR3 has 13 residues. The V gene's germline CDR1 is SGHDT and CDR2 YYEEEE. V lost 4 bases to trimming and J lost 8 bases; unmatched junction nucleotides: 5. CDR3 amino acids: CASSRDRGRGYTF. The DNA for the CDR3 is TGTGCCAGCAGCCGGGACAGGGGCAGGGGCTACACCTTC.

The rearrangement joins TRBV9 to TRBJ2-5; 7 bases map to TRBD2. CDR1 SGDLS and CDR2 YYNGEE come from the germline V gene. There are 17 residues in the CDR3. Trimming removed 4 bases from V and 4 bases from J; junction bases left unmatched: 16. DNA for the CDR3: TGTGCCAGCAGCACCGGGACTACATCGAATCCAGGAGAGACCCAGTACTTC. Its protein product is CASSTGTTSNPGETQYF.

CDR3: CASRPGQGRLPQETQYF. CDR3 nucleotide sequence: TGTGCCAGCCGTCCGGGACAGGGAAGACTCCCGCAAGAGACCCAGTACTTC. V and J are TRBV18 and TRBJ2-5; 9 positions agree with TRBD1. The CDR3 has 17 amino acids. Germline-derived CDR1 and CDR2 are KGHSH and LQKENI. V shed 8 bases and J 2 bases; nucleotides not matched to a gene: 15.

The chain combines TRBV6-5 with TRBJ2-7; 9 bases agree with TRBD1. Trimming took 2 bases from V and 3 from J; bases not matched to a gene: 5. Germline loops: CDR1 MNHEY, CDR2 SVGAGI. The CDR3 length is 15 residues. The DNA for the CDR3 is TGTGCCAGCAGTTACAGGACAGGGGCTGACTACGAGCAGTACTTC. This sequence encodes CASSYRTGADYEQYF.

The CDR3 sequence is CASSTSYPYEQYF. The CDR3 DNA is TGTGCCAGCAGTACTAGCTACCCCTACGAGCAGTACTTC. The chain joins TRBV2 to TRBJ2-5, with D tentatively TRBD2 (6 bases). The J call may be in error: the DNA end matches TRBJ2-7 better. This CDR3 contains 13 residues. Germline CDR1 and CDR2: SNHLY and FYNNEI.

This chain uses TRBV6-1 with TRBJ1-1, with 8 bases matching TRBD1. CDR3 length: 13 amino acids. The trim removed 6 bases at V and 5 bases at J, leaving 5 bases unmatched. CDR1 and CDR2 (germline): MNHNS, SASEGT. The CDR3 spells CASRDRAQTEAFF. The CDR3 bases are TGTGCCAGCAGGGACAGGGCGCAGACTGAAGCTTTCTTT.

This chain joins TRBV5-3 and TRBJ2-7; maybe TRBD2 (6 bases). TRBV5-3 is an open reading frame, and its role is uncertain. The CDR3 runs to 14 residues. V lost 0 bases and J 5 bases, leaving 12 bases between the germline ends. The CDR3 coding sequence is TGTGCCAGAAGCTTGGCGGGAGACAAGGACGAGCAGTACTTC. Its translation is CARSLAGDKDEQYF.